This T cell receptor beta chain was captured by sequencing in a study of T cell responses to AZD1222 COVID-19 vaccine. Across the whole study: Pooled samples include second doses given at about 4 or 12 weeks.

For this clone: Antigen: not known.

Assay: immunoSEQ multiplex PCR; the TCRdb copy retains only in-frame clones and omits some. The repertoire holds some 140,000 clones, 80% to 95% seen once, with around 3% in the top ten. Overall study results and limits: Researchers took repertoire samples only after the peak T cell response had come. Targeting of unmutated variant regions was reportedly seen in nearly half of spike-specific TCRs.

This specimen was peripheral blood, taken on day 0 of AZD1222 vaccination. This clonotype originated in an adult in good health.

The CDR3 DNA is TGTGCCAGCAGTTTAGGGCAGGGCTACGAGCAGTACTTC. This codes for CASSLGQGYEQYF. The rearrangement links TRBV12-3 or TRBV12-4 to TRBJ2-7, with D perhaps TRBD1 (5 bases). V lost 1 base, J lost 3 bases, and 7 bases lay in between. This CDR3 region has 13 residues.